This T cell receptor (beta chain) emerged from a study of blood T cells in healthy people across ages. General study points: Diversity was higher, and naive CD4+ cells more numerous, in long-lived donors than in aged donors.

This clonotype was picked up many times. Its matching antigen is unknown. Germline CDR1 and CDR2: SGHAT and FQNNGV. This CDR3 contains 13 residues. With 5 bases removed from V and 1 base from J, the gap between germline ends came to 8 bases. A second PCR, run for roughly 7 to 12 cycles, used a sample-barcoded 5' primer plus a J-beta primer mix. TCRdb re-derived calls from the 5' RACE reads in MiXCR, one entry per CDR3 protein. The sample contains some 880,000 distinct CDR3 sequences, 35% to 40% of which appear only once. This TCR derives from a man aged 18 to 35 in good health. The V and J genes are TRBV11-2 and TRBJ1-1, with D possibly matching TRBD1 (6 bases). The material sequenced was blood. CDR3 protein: CASSQQGNTEAFF. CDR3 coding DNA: TGTGCCAGCAGCCAACAGGGGAACACTGAAGCTTTCTTT.